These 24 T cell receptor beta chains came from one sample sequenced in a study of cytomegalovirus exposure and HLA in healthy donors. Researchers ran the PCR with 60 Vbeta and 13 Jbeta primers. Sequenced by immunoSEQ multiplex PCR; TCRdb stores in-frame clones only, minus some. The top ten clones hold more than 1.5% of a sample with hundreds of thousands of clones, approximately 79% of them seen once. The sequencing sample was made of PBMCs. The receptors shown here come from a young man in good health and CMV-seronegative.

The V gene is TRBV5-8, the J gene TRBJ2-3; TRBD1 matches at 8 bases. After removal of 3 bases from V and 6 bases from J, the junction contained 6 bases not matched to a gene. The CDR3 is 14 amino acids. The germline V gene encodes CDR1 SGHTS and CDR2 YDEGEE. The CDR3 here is CASSYGQGGDTQYF. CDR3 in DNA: TGTGCCAGCAGCTACGGACAGGGCGGGGATACGCAGTATTTT.

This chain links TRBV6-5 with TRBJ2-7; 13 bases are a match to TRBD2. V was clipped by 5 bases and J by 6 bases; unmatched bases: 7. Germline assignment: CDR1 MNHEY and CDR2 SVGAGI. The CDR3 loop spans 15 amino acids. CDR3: CASSLGLAGVGEQYF. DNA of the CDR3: TGTGCCAGCAGTCTCGGACTAGCGGGAGTGGGCGAGCAGTACTTC.

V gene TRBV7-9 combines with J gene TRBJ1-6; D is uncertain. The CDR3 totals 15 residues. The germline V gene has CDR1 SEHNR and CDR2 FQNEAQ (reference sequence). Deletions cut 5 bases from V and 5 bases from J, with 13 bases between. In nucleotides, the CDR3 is TGTGCCAGCAGCACTAAAACAAGTAATAATTCACCCCTCCACTTT. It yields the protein CASSTKTSNNSPLHF.

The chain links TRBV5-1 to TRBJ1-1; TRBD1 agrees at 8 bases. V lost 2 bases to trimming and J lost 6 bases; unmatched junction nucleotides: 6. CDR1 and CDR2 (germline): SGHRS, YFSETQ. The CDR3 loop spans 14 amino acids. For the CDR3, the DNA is TGCGCCAGCAGCTTCGGACAGGGTGGCGCTGAAGCTTTCTTT. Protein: CASSFGQGGAEAFF.

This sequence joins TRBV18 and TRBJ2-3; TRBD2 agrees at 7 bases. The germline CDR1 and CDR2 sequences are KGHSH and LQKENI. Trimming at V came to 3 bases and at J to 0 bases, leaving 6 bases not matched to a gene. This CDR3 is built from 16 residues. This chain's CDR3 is CASSPYSGLSTDTQYF. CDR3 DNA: TGTGCCAGCTCACCCTATAGCGGGCTCAGCACAGATACGCAGTATTTT. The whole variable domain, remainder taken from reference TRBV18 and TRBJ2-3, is NAGVMQNPRHLVRRRGQEARLRCSPMKGHSHVYWYRQLPEEGLKFMVYLQKENIIDESGMPKERFSAEFPKEGPSILRIQQVVRGDSAAYFCASSPYSGLSTDTQYFGPGTRLTVL.

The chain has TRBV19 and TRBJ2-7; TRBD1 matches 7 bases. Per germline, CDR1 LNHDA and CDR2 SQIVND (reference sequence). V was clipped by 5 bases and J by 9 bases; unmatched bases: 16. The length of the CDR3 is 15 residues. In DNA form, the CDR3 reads TGTGCCAGTAGTGAACTAGGGGGCGCCGTCCACGGGCAGTACTTC. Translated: CASSELGGAVHGQYF.

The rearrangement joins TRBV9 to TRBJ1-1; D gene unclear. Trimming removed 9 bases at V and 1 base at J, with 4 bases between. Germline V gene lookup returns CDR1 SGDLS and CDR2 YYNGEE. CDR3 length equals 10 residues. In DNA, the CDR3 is TGTGCCACCTGGAACACTGAAGCTTTCTTT. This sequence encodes CATWNTEAFF.

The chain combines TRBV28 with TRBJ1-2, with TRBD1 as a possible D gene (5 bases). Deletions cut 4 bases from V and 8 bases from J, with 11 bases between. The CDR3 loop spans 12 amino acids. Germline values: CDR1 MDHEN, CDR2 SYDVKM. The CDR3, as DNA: TGTGCCAGCAGTTCCCAGGGTGGCGGCTACACCTTC. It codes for CASSSQGGGYTF.

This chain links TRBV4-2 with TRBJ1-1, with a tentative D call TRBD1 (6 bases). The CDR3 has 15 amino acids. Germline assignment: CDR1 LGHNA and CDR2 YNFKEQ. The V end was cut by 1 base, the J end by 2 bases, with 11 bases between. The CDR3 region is CASSQGHGGNTEAFF. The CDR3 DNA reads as TGTGCCAGCAGCCAAGGGCATGGGGGCAACACTGAAGCTTTCTTT.

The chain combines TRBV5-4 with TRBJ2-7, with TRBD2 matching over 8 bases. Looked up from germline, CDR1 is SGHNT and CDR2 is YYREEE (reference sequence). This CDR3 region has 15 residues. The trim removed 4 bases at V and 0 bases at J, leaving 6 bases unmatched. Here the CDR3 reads CASSGAGGNSYEQYF. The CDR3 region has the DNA TGTGCCAGCAGCGGGGCGGGGGGCAACTCCTACGAGCAGTACTTC.

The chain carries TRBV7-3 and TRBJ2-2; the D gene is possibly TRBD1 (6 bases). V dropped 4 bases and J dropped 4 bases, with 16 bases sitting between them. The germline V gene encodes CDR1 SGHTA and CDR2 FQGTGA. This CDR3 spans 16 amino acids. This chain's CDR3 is CASSSRAGVVTGELFF. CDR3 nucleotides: TGTGCCAGCAGCTCCCGGGCAGGGGTGGTCACCGGGGAGCTGTTTTTT.

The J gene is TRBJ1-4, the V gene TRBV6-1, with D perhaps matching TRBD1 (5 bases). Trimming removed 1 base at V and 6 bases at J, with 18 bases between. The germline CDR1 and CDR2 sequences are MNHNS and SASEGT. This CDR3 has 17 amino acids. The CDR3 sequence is CASSEEWGGLDDEKLFF. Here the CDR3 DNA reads TGTGCCAGCAGTGAAGAGTGGGGGGGGTTAGACGATGAAAAACTGTTTTTT.

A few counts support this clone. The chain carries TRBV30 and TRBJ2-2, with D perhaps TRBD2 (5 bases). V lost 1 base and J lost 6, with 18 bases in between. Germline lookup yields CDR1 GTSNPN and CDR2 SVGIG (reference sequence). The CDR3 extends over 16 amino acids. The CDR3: CAWSALAFQEAGELFF. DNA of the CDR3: TGTGCCTGGAGTGCATTAGCTTTTCAGGAGGCCGGGGAGCTGTTTTTT.

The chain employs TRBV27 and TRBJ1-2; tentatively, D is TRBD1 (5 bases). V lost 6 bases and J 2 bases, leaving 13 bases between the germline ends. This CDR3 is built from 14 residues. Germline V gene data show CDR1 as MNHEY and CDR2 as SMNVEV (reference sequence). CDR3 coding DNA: TGTGCCAGCAGGTGGGGGGGATCCAACTATGGCTACACCTTC. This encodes CASRWGGSNYGYTF.

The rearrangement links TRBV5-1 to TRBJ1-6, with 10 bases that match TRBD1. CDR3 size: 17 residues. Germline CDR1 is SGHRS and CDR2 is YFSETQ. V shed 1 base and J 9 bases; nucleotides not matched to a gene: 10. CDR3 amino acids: CASSLSGQGRSGSPLHF. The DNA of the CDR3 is TGCGCCAGCAGCTTGTCGGGACAGGGGAGATCTGGTTCACCCCTCCACTTT.

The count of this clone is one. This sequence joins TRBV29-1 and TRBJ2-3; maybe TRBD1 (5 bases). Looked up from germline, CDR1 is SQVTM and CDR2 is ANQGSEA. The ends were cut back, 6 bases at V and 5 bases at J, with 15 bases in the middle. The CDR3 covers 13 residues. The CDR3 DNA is TGCAGCGTCGCCTTACGACAGCTAGATACGCAGTATTTT. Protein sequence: CSVALRQLDTQYF.

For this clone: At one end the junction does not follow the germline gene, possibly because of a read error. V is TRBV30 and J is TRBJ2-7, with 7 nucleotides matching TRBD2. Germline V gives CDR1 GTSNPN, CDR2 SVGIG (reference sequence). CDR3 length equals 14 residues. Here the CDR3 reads CAWSGLAVEYGQYF. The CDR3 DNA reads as TGTGCCTGGAGTGGGCTAGCGGTCGAGTACGGGCAGTACTTC. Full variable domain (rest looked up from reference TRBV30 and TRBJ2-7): SQTIHQWPATLVQPVGSPLSLECTVEGTSNPNLYWYRQAAGRGLQLLFYSVGIGQISSEVPQNLSASRPQDRQFILSSKKLLLSDSGFYLCAWSGLAVEYGQYFGPGTRLTVT.

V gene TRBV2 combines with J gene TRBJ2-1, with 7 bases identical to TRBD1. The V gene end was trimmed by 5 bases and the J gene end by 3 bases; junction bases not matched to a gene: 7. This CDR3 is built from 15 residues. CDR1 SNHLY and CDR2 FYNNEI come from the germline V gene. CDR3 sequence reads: CASSPGTVNYNEQFF. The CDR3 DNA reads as TGTGCCAGCAGTCCCGGGACAGTGAACTACAATGAGCAGTTCTTC. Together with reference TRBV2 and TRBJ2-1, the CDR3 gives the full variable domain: EPEVTQTPSHQVTQMGQEVILRCVPISNHLYFYWYRQILGQKVEFLVSFYNNEISEKSEIFDDQFSVERPDGSNFTLKIRSTKLEDSAMYFCASSPGTVNYNEQFFGPGTRLTVL.

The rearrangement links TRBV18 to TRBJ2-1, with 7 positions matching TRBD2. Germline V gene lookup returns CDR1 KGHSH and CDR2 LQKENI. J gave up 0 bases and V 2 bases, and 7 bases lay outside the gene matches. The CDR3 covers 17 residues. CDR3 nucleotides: TGTGCCAGCTCACCAATCCTAGCGGCTAGCTCCTACAATGAGCAGTTCTTC. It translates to CASSPILAASSYNEQFF.

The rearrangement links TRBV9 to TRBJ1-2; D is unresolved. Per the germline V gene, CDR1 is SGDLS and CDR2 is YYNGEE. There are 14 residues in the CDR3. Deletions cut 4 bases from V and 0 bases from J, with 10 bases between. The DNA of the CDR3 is TGTGCCAGCAGCCCCGGCGGGGCTAACTATGGCTACACCTTC. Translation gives CASSPGGANYGYTF.

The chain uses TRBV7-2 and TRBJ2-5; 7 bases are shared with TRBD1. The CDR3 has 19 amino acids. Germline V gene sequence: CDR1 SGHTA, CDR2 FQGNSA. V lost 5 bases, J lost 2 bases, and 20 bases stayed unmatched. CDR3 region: CASSILPLTGTANQETQYF. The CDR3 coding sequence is TGTGCCAGCAGCATCTTGCCCTTAACCGGGACAGCAAATCAAGAGACCCAGTACTTC.

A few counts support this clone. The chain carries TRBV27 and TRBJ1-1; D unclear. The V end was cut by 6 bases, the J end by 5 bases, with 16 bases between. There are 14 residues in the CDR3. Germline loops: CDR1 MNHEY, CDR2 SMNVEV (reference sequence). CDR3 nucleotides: TGTGCCAGCAGCACATTAGACCCAGGAACTGAAGCTTTCTTT. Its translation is CASSTLDPGTEAFF.

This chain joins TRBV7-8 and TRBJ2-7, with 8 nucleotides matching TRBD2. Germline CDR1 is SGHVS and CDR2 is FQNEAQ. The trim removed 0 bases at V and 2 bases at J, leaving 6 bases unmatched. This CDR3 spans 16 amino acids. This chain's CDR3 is CASSLAGTSVPYEQYF. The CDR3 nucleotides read TGTGCCAGCAGCTTAGCCGGGACTAGTGTCCCCTACGAGCAGTACTTC.

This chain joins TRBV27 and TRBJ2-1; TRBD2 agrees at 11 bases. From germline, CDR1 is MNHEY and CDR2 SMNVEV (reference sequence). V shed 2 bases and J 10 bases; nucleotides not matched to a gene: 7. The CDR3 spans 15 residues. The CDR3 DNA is TGTGCCAGCAGTTTAATGGTAGCGGGAGGGAGGGAGCAGTTCTTC. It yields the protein CASSLMVAGGREQFF.